The 28 T cell receptor beta chains reported below all come from one sample, sequenced in a study of blood T cell repertoires in COVID-19. Assay used: immunoSEQ multiplex PCR; TCRdb lists only in-frame clones, some missing. The sample records some 320,000 clones, approximately 88% being singletons. The sample taken for sequencing was peripheral blood. These receptors were obtained from a woman in her 30s who had recovered from COVID-19.

The chain carries TRBV6-4 and TRBJ1-2; tentatively, D is TRBD1 (5 bases). V lost 3 bases and J lost 7, with 15 bases in between. The CDR3 extends over 14 amino acids. The germline gives CDR1 MRHNA, CDR2 SNTAGT. CDR3 coding DNA: TGTGCCAGCAGTGAACGCAGGGCAACGGGTGGCTACACCTTC. As protein: CASSERRATGGYTF.

The chain carries TRBV7-9 and TRBJ1-2, with D maybe TRBD1 (5 bases). Trimming took 3 bases from V and 6 from J, leaving 17 bases between them. CDR3 length equals 15 residues. Germline-derived CDR1 and CDR2 are SEHNR and FQNEAQ (reference sequence). The CDR3 spells CASSFGGRKVDGYTF. The CDR3 DNA is TGTGCCAGCAGCTTCGGGGGGAGGAAGGTTGATGGCTACACCTTC. Complete variable domain (other parts from reference TRBV7-9 and TRBJ1-2): DTGVSQNPRHKITKRGQNVTFRCDPISEHNRLYWYRQTLGQGPEFLTYFQNEAQLEKSRLLSDRFSAERPKGSFSTLEIQRTEQGDSAMYLCASSFGGRKVDGYTFGSGTRLTVV.

The V and J genes are TRBV19 and TRBJ1-2; 10 bases agree with TRBD1. Trimming at V came to 5 bases and at J to 5 bases, leaving 8 bases not matched to a gene. The CDR3 has 15 amino acids. CDR1 is LNHDA, CDR2 SQIVND, per germline (reference sequence). CDR3 in amino acids: CASSPSGQGIYGYTF. The DNA for the CDR3 is TGTGCCAGTAGTCCCTCGGGACAGGGGATTTATGGCTACACCTTC. The variable domain in full, completed from reference TRBV19 and TRBJ1-2, reads DGGITQSPKYLFRKEGQNVTLSCEQNLNHDAMYWYRQDPGQGLRLIYYSQIVNDFQKGDIAEGYSVSREKKESFPLTVTSAQKNPTAFYLCASSPSGQGIYGYTFGSGTRLTVV.

This chain joins TRBV5-1 and TRBJ2-2; TRBD2 matches 10 bases. The CDR3 is 15 residues long. V was clipped by 2 bases and J by 3 bases; unmatched bases: 1. In germline, CDR1 is SGHRS, CDR2 YFSETQ. CDR3 DNA sequence: TGCGCCAGCAGCTTTACTAGCGGGGACACCGGGGAGCTGTTTTTT. This translates into CASSFTSGDTGELFF.

This sequence joins TRBV18 and TRBJ2-1, with D maybe TRBD2 (5 bases). The germline V gene has CDR1 KGHSH and CDR2 LQKENI. The V end was cut by 6 bases, the J end by 1 base, with 13 bases between. CDR3 length: 15 amino acids. The CDR3 DNA is TGTGCCAGCTCCCCTCAAGGACTGTCCTACAATGAGCAGTTCTTC. It encodes CASSPQGLSYNEQFF.

CDR3: CASSGGAGETQYF. CDR3 in DNA: TGTGCCAGCTCAGGGGGCGCGGGAGAGACCCAGTACTTC. The chain combines TRBV18 with TRBJ2-5; D is perhaps TRBD1 (6 bases). With 5 bases removed from V and 4 bases from J, the gap between germline ends came to 11 bases. This CDR3 spans 13 amino acids. The V gene's germline CDR1 is KGHSH and CDR2 LQKENI.

The V and J genes are TRBV7-9 and TRBJ1-2; 8 bases align to TRBD1. The length of the CDR3 is 16 residues. The J segment lost 0 bases and the V segment lost 3 bases, leaving 6 bases of the junction unmatched. Per germline, CDR1 SEHNR and CDR2 FQNEAQ (reference sequence). CDR3 sequence (DNA): TGTGCCAGCAGCTTCCAGGGGGCGAGAGCTAACTATGGCTACACCTTC. Amino acids: CASSFQGARANYGYTF.

This clone has a handful of counts. V and J are TRBV6-2 or TRBV6-3 and TRBJ1-2; TRBD1 matches 9 bases. Germline CDR1 reads MNHEY; CDR2 reads SVGEGT. V gave up 6 bases and J gave up 2 bases; unmatched junction bases: 10. The CDR3 runs 16 residues. In nucleotides, the CDR3 is TGTGCCAGCAGCAAGGGGACAGGGTACAACAACTATGGCTACACCTTC. It codes for CASSKGTGYNNYGYTF.

J is TRBJ1-4 and V is TRBV4-2; D gene uncertain. The CDR3 extends over 17 amino acids. V lost 1 base and J lost 0, with 12 bases in between. Germline CDR1 LGHNA, CDR2 YNFKEQ. The DNA for the CDR3 is TGTGCCAGCAGCCAAGTCGGAGCCGCTACAACTAATGAAAAACTGTTTTTT. Protein product: CASSQVGAATTNEKLFF.

This chain connects TRBV6-1 to TRBJ2-2; 8 bases agree with TRBD1. Germline trimming cut 0 bases from V and 8 bases from J; bases unmatched to any gene: 5. This CDR3 is built from 15 residues. Per the germline V gene, CDR1 is MNHNS and CDR2 is SASEGT. Here the CDR3 reads CASSEAQGARGELFF. The CDR3 nucleotides read TGTGCCAGCAGTGAAGCGCAGGGGGCGCGTGGGGAGCTGTTTTTT.

V and J are TRBV19 and TRBJ2-3, with a possible D match to TRBD2 (6 bases). The CDR3 has 15 amino acids. Germline values: CDR1 LNHDA, CDR2 SQIVND (reference sequence). V dropped 4 bases and J dropped 3 bases, with 14 bases sitting between them. The CDR3 nucleotides are TGTGCCAGTAGTAAGGGCCAGCGGGCTACAGATACGCAGTATTTT. Residues: CASSKGQRATDTQYF.

Only one count was recorded for this clone. This rearrangement joins TRBV7-6 to TRBJ1-3; D call uncertain. Germline V gene lookup returns CDR1 SGHVS and CDR2 FNYEAQ. The CDR3 totals 17 residues. Trimming stripped 2 bases from V and 3 bases from J, with 17 bases between. CDR3 sequence (DNA): TGTGCCAGCAGCTTAAGGCCCCGAGAGGGAAGTGGAAACACCATATATTTT. Its protein product is CASSLRPREGSGNTIYF.

The chain uses TRBV6-4 and TRBJ1-4, with TRBD1 matching 7 bases. CDR3 length equals 13 residues. CDR1 is MRHNA and CDR2 is SNTAGT in the germline V gene. Trimming cost V 9 bases and J 8 bases; bases outside gene matches: 9. The CDR3 is CARTTGHIEKLFF. CDR3 bases: TGTGCCAGAACGACAGGGCATATCGAAAAACTGTTTTTT.

This sequence joins TRBV3-1 (or the pseudogene TRBV3-2) and TRBJ1-2, with a possible D match to TRBD1 (6 bases). V was trimmed by 0 bases and J by 4 bases, leaving 12 bases between them. Looked up from germline, CDR1 is LGHDT and CDR2 is YNNKEL (reference sequence). This CDR3 spans 15 amino acids. CDR3 in DNA: TGTGCCAGCAGCCAAGATTATGGACAGCCCTATGGCTACACCTTC. It codes for CASSQDYGQPYGYTF.

This chain links TRBV9 with TRBJ1-1; D ambiguous. Trimming pared 2 bases from V and 1 base from J, leaving 12 bases between. Germline loops: CDR1 SGDLS, CDR2 YYNGEE. The CDR3 spans 15 residues. CDR3 DNA sequence: TGTGCCAGCAGCGTTGCCCCACGGGGGAACACTGAAGCTTTCTTT. This gives the protein CASSVAPRGNTEAFF.

The gene calls are TRBV5-6 and TRBJ1-2; 7 nucleotides agree with TRBD1. CDR3 length: 15 amino acids. Germline V gene data show CDR1 as SGHDT and CDR2 as YYEEEE. J was trimmed by 0 bases and V by 0 bases; bases with no gene match: 2. CDR3 protein: CASSLVGQSNYGYTF. The DNA for the CDR3 is TGTGCCAGCAGCTTGGTGGGACAGTCTAACTATGGCTACACCTTC. Full variable domain (rest looked up from reference TRBV5-6 and TRBJ1-2): DAGVTQSPTHLIKTRGQQVTLRCSPKSGHDTVSWYQQALGQGPQFIFQYYEEEERQRGNFPDRFSGHQFPNYSSELNVNALLLGDSALYLCASSLVGQSNYGYTFGSGTRLTVV.

The rearrangement joins TRBV7-9 to TRBJ1-1; D uncertain. The CDR3 contains 12 residues. The V end lost 2 bases, the J end lost 7 bases, and 8 bases lay between the germline ends. CDR1 is SEHNR, CDR2 FQNEAQ, per germline (reference sequence). The chain's CDR3 is CASSLPPGEAFF. The CDR3 nucleotides are TGTGCCAGCAGCTTACCCCCGGGTGAAGCTTTCTTT.

The chain links TRBV5-1 to TRBJ2-2, with no clear D. Germline-derived CDR1 and CDR2 are SGHRS and YFSETQ. The V gene lost 6 bases and the J gene lost 4 bases, with 16 bases spanning the gap. The CDR3 is 15 residues long. The CDR3 is CASNGQTLGTGELFF. CDR3 nucleotides: TGCGCCAGCAACGGCCAAACTCTAGGCACCGGGGAGCTGTTTTTT.

The chain uses TRBV28 and TRBJ2-4; TRBD1 matches 8 bases. V lost 5 bases and J lost 9; bases outside the gene matches: 9. Germline CDR1 MDHEN, CDR2 SYDVKM. The CDR3 has 14 residues. CDR3 region: CASSQPQGVGIQYF. The CDR3 DNA sequence: TGTGCCAGCAGTCAACCACAGGGGGTGGGCATTCAGTACTTC.

J is TRBJ2-1 and V is TRBV6-2 or TRBV6-3, with D unclear. Germline CDR1 reads MNHEY; CDR2 reads SVGEGT. Trimming took off 0 bases at V and 4 bases at J, with 4 bases between the two ends. The CDR3 totals 13 residues. CDR3 DNA: TGTGCCAGCAGTTACTCCCAATACAATGAGCAGTTCTTC. Protein: CASSYSQYNEQFF.

The rearrangement joins TRBV5-1 to TRBJ1-2; 7 nucleotides align to TRBD1. The CDR3 sequence is 14 residues long. V was pared by 6 bases and J by 2 bases, with 7 bases of the junction left unmatched. CDR1 is SGHRS and CDR2 is YFSETQ in the germline V gene. For the CDR3, the DNA is TGCGCCAGCACCTTCGACAGGGCCAACTATGGCTACACCTTC. Protein: CASTFDRANYGYTF. Complete variable domain (other parts from reference TRBV5-1 and TRBJ1-2): KAGVTQTPRYLIKTRGQQVTLSCSPISGHRSVSWYQQTPGQGLQFLFEYFSETQRNKGNFPGRFSGRQFSNSRSEMNVSTLELGDSALYLCASTFDRANYGYTFGSGTRLTVV.

This clone was recorded a few times. The chain employs TRBV6-6 and TRBJ1-6; D gene ambiguous. Germline CDR1 is MNHNY and CDR2 is SVGAGI (reference sequence). CDR3 length: 17 residues. V lost 5 bases to trimming and J lost 10 bases, with 24 bases between them. CDR3 residues: CASSRDPTGRGGSPLHF. In DNA form, the CDR3 reads TGTGCCAGCAGTCGGGATCCAACCGGGCGGGGTGGGTCACCCCTCCACTTT.

The CDR3 DNA follows: TGTGCCAGCAGTTTAAACAGGGGGGGAACTGAAGCTTTCTTT. This encodes CASSLNRGGTEAFF. V gene TRBV28 combines with J gene TRBJ1-1; 8 bases match TRBD1. V trimming: 2 bases; J trimming: 5 bases; junction bases outside the gene matches: 4. Germline CDR1 is MDHEN and CDR2 is SYDVKM. The length of the CDR3 is 14 residues.

This clone was observed once. The gene calls are TRBV10-3 and TRBJ2-2; 7 nucleotides align to TRBD2. The CDR3 length is 15 residues. Germline values: CDR1 ENHRY, CDR2 SYGVKD. V trimming: 7 bases; J trimming: 6 bases; junction bases outside the gene matches: 11. The DNA of the CDR3 is TGTGCCATCAATCCGGACGGCCGGGGGGCCGGGGAGCTGTTTTTT. This encodes CAINPDGRGAGELFF.

V gene TRBV7-8 combines with J gene TRBJ1-5; tentative D call: TRBD1 (5 bases). The V gene's germline CDR1 is SGHVS and CDR2 FQNEAQ. The CDR3 totals 16 residues. V was shortened by 1 base and J by 7 bases, with 17 bases between the two germline ends. The CDR3 protein is CASSLVPGQGVQPQHF. The CDR3 bases are TGTGCCAGCAGCTTAGTCCCTGGGCAAGGGGTCCAGCCCCAGCATTTT.

J is TRBJ1-1 and V is TRBV11-2; D is possibly TRBD1 (5 bases). V was pared by 4 bases and J by 0 bases, with 9 bases between. The CDR3 is 14 residues long. CDR1 and CDR2 (germline): SGHAT, FQNNGV. CDR3 sequence: CASSWSTVNTEAFF. As DNA, the CDR3 is TGTGCCAGCAGCTGGTCGACAGTGAACACTGAAGCTTTCTTT.

The V gene is TRBV2, the J gene TRBJ1-1; 7 bases fit TRBD1. Germline CDR1 is SNHLY and CDR2 is FYNNEI. The CDR3 runs 13 residues. V was pared by 6 bases and J by 9 bases, with 10 bases of the junction left unmatched. CDR3 sequence reads: CASSPGTETKAFF. The CDR3 bases are TGTGCCAGCAGCCCCGGGACAGAGACCAAAGCTTTCTTT.

The rearrangement uses TRBV7-2 and TRBJ1-6, with D unclear. This CDR3 comprises 14 residues. V lost 6 bases, J lost 0 bases, and 6 bases lay in between. Germline V gives CDR1 SGHTA, CDR2 FQGNSA. The CDR3: CASRQSSYNSPLHF. Written as DNA, the CDR3 is TGTGCCAGCAGACAGAGCTCCTATAATTCACCCCTCCACTTT.